These 5 T cell receptor beta chains came from one sample sequenced in a study of technical replicates of blood from several donors. TCRdb's table, derived via immunoSEQ multiplex PCR, lists solely in-frame clones and lacks some. The table lists 15,000 to 20,000 clones, over 75% of them singletons, with 10% to 15% in the top ten. Sequences were obtained from PBMCs. The origin of the receptors is a human donor in good health.

The V gene is TRBV30, the J gene TRBJ2-6, with D perhaps TRBD1 (6 bases). V dropped 0 bases and J dropped 3 bases, with 12 bases sitting between them. This CDR3 spans 16 amino acids. CDR1 GTSNPN and CDR2 SVGIG come from the germline V gene (reference sequence). CDR3 coding DNA: TGTGCCTGGAGTGTACCAGGGGCCGGTGGGGCCAACGTCCTGACTTTC. It is translated as CAWSVPGAGGANVLTF.

This chain connects TRBV11-2 to TRBJ2-1, with 10 bases identical to TRBD1. Germline lookup yields CDR1 SGHAT and CDR2 FQNNGV. Unmatched junction bases numbered 4, after V lost 5 bases and J lost 3 bases. The CDR3 has 15 amino acids. This CDR3 is CASSHRDRGYNEQFF. The CDR3 region has the DNA TGTGCCAGCAGCCACCGGGACAGGGGCTACAATGAGCAGTTCTTC.

The V call is TRBV7-9, the J call TRBJ2-7, with 10 positions matching TRBD1. The ends lost 1 base at V and 7 bases at J; junction bases unmatched: 10. CDR3 size: 16 residues. Per germline, CDR1 SEHNR and CDR2 FQNEAQ (reference sequence). CDR3: CASSLGVGTGAGEQYF. CDR3 nucleotide sequence: TGTGCCAGCAGCTTAGGAGTGGGGACAGGGGCGGGTGAGCAGTACTTC.

The V gene is TRBV5-1, the J gene TRBJ1-2; 10 positions match TRBD1. There are 17 residues in the CDR3. Unmatched junction bases numbered 5, after V lost 0 bases and J lost 0 bases. CDR1 SGHRS and CDR2 YFSETQ come from the germline V gene. The CDR3 DNA reads as TGCGCCAGCAGCTTGGTTGGGGGACAGGGGTCTAACTATGGCTACACCTTC. Its translation is CASSLVGGQGSNYGYTF. The full variable domain, its missing parts supplied by reference TRBV5-1 and TRBJ1-2, is KAGVTQTPRYLIKTRGQQVTLSCSPISGHRSVSWYQQTPGQGLQFLFEYFSETQRNKGNFPGRFSGRQFSNSRSEMNVSTLELGDSALYLCASSLVGGQGSNYGYTFGSGTRLTVV.

The table lists this clone with a few counts. This chain connects TRBV15 to TRBJ2-7, with 9 bases matching TRBD1. CDR3 length: 13 residues. Germline trimming cut 0 bases from V and 7 bases from J; bases unmatched to any gene: 1. Germline V gives CDR1 LNHNV, CDR2 YYDKDF (reference sequence). The CDR3: CATSREGTGEQYF. CDR3 DNA: TGTGCCACCAGCAGAGAGGGGACAGGGGAGCAGTACTTC.